Following are 31 T cell receptor beta chains from one sample sequenced in a study of blood T cell repertoires in COVID-19. TCRdb's copy holds only in-frame clones and misses some; the assay was immunoSEQ multiplex PCR. The sample includes 150,000 to 200,000 clones, 70% to 90% seen only once; the top ten take 2.5%. The sequencing sample was made of peripheral blood. Receptors originate from a woman of 80 years or more with COVID-19, enrolled during active disease.

This clone was detected once. This chain uses TRBV5-1 with TRBJ1-6, with D uncertain. There are 14 residues in the CDR3. The V and J ends lost 1 base and 7 bases respectively, with 9 bases between them. Per germline, CDR1 SGHRS and CDR2 YFSETQ. For the CDR3, the DNA is TGCGCCAGCAGCTTGCAGGATACAAATTCACCCCTCCACTTT. It specifies CASSLQDTNSPLHF.

This sequence joins TRBV5-1 and TRBJ1-2; perhaps TRBD1 as D (5 bases). V lost 0 bases and J 7 bases, leaving 13 bases between the germline ends. Germline V CDR1 and CDR2: SGHRS, YFSETQ. The CDR3 sequence is 14 residues long. The CDR3 sequence is CASSLEGGASGYTF. The CDR3 DNA sequence: TGCGCCAGCAGCTTGGAGGGAGGGGCCTCTGGCTACACCTTC. Complete variable domain (other parts from reference TRBV5-1 and TRBJ1-2): KAGVTQTPRYLIKTRGQQVTLSCSPISGHRSVSWYQQTPGQGLQFLFEYFSETQRNKGNFPGRFSGRQFSNSRSEMNVSTLELGDSALYLCASSLEGGASGYTFGSGTRLTVV.

The chain joins TRBV4-3 to TRBJ2-7; maybe TRBD2 (6 bases). The CDR3 consists of 16 residues. Between the trimmed V and J ends, which lost 4 bases and 3 bases, there was a span of 19 bases. CDR1 is LGHNA and CDR2 is YSLEER in the germline V gene. CDR3 loop: CASSRAAGQNYYEQYF. In DNA, the CDR3 is TGCGCCAGCAGCCGCGCGGCGGGGCAGAACTACTACGAGCAGTACTTC.

The chain recombines TRBV5-1 with TRBJ2-3; the D gene is possibly TRBD2 (6 bases). CDR1 and CDR2 from the germline V gene are SGHRS and YFSETQ. V shed 2 bases and J shed 0 bases, with 10 bases lying between them. The CDR3 sequence is 15 residues long. Here the CDR3 DNA reads TGCGCCAGCAGCTTAGCGGGCGCTAGCACAGATACGCAGTATTTT. Amino acids: CASSLAGASTDTQYF.

The chain recombines TRBV5-1 with TRBJ2-1, with 9 bases fitting TRBD2. The CDR3 covers 15 residues. Trimming took 0 bases from V and 6 from J; bases not matched to a gene: 4. The V gene's germline CDR1 is SGHRS and CDR2 YFSETQ. CDR3 residues: CASSLAGAGGNEQFF. CDR3 nucleotides: TGCGCCAGCAGCTTGGCCGGAGCGGGGGGCAATGAGCAGTTCTTC.

CDR3 DNA sequence: TGTGCCAGCAATACCGGGACAAGAAACACCATATATTTT. Its protein product is CASNTGTRNTIYF. V is TRBV12-3 or TRBV12-4 and J is TRBJ1-3; D perhaps matches TRBD1 (6 bases). The CDR3 length is 13 residues. The V end was cut by 7 bases, the J end by 5 bases, with 12 bases between.

This sequence joins TRBV7-9 and TRBJ2-3, with 11 bases lining up with TRBD2. J was trimmed by 6 bases and V by 5 bases; bases with no gene match: 13. The CDR3 spans 17 residues. Per the germline V gene, CDR1 is SEHNR and CDR2 is FQNEAQ (reference sequence). The CDR3 nucleotides read TGTGCCAGCAGCCCGCACTTACTAGCGGGAGTTCGGGATACGCAGTATTTT. Its translation is CASSPHLLAGVRDTQYF. Full variable domain (remainder filled in from reference TRBV7-9 and TRBJ2-3): DTGVSQNPRHKITKRGQNVTFRCDPISEHNRLYWYRQTLGQGPEFLTYFQNEAQLEKSRLLSDRFSAERPKGSFSTLEIQRTEQGDSAMYLCASSPHLLAGVRDTQYFGPGTRLTVL.

In its sample, this clone was seen once. The V gene is TRBV5-8, the J gene TRBJ2-1; TRBD2 agrees at 11 bases. The CDR3 consists of 15 residues. V lost 5 bases, J lost 4 bases, and 5 bases stayed unmatched. From germline, CDR1 is SGHTS and CDR2 YDEGEE. CDR3 coding DNA: TGTGCCAGCAGACTAGCGGGAGTAGGATACAATGAGCAGTTCTTC. Its protein product is CASRLAGVGYNEQFF.

This clone appeared a single time. The V and J genes are TRBV27 and TRBJ1-5, with 9 bases fitting TRBD1. The germline CDR1 and CDR2 sequences are MNHEY and SMNVEV (reference sequence). The CDR3 is 16 residues long. V lost 6 bases and J lost 1; bases outside the gene matches: 7. The CDR3 loop is CASRPGTGPSNQPQHF. The CDR3, as DNA: TGTGCCAGCAGGCCCGGGACAGGGCCGAGCAATCAGCCCCAGCATTTT.

V is TRBV28 and J is TRBJ1-6; 7 bases fit TRBD1. This CDR3 has 14 amino acids. The V gene end was trimmed by 7 bases and the J gene end by 15 bases; junction bases not matched to a gene: 15. Germline V gives CDR1 MDHEN, CDR2 SYDVKM. This CDR3 is CASTRPTGPFLLHF. The CDR3, as DNA: TGTGCCAGCACCCGACCGACAGGGCCGTTTCTCCTCCACTTT. Full variable domain (remainder filled in from reference TRBV28 and TRBJ1-6): DVKVTQSSRYLVKRTGEKVFLECVQDMDHENMFWYRQDPGLGLRLIYFSYDVKMKEKGDIPEGYSVSREKKERFSLILESASTNQTSMYLCASTRPTGPFLLHFGNGTRLTVT.

This rearrangement joins TRBV19 to TRBJ2-1; TRBD2 aligns across 10 bases. The trim removed 5 bases at V and 2 bases at J, leaving 12 bases unmatched. The germline V gene encodes CDR1 LNHDA and CDR2 SQIVND (reference sequence). The CDR3 is made up of 18 amino acids. Written as DNA, the CDR3 is TGTGCCAGTAGTGGTATTGGTCTAGCGGGAGTTACCTACAATGAGCAGTTCTTC. It encodes CASSGIGLAGVTYNEQFF.

V gene TRBV4-2 combines with J gene TRBJ2-3, with 8 positions matching TRBD2. This CDR3 has 20 residues. CDR1 is LGHNA and CDR2 is YNFKEQ in the germline V gene. The V gene end was trimmed by 4 bases and the J gene end by 2 bases; junction bases not matched to a gene: 20. The CDR3 DNA is TGTGCCAGCAGCCTTCGGACTATGGCGGGAGGAAGTTTTTTCACAGATACGCAGTATTTT. Its protein product is CASSLRTMAGGSFFTDTQYF.

As for this clone: Other DNA sequences within the sample encode an identical CDR3. This chain connects TRBV28 to TRBJ1-1; D call uncertain. The CDR3 contains 11 residues. Between the trimmed V and J ends, which lost 0 bases and 8 bases, there was a span of 4 bases. Germline CDR1 MDHEN, CDR2 SYDVKM. The CDR3 loop reads CASSLWSEAFF. The CDR3 nucleotides read TGTGCCAGCAGTTTATGGTCAGAAGCTTTCTTT.

This chain uses TRBV19 with TRBJ2-5; maybe TRBD2 (6 bases). The CDR3 is 16 amino acids. V lost 4 bases, J lost 4 bases, and 19 bases lay in between. Germline CDR1 and CDR2: LNHDA and SQIVND (reference sequence). The CDR3 nucleotides are TGTGCCAGTAGTACGCAACGGGACTTGGGAGGAGAGACCCAGTACTTC. Its protein product is CASSTQRDLGGETQYF.

This chain connects TRBV7-8 to TRBJ2-1; 10 bases match TRBD2. The CDR3 extends over 16 amino acids. V lost 1 base and J lost 8; bases outside the gene matches: 8. Germline V CDR1 and CDR2: SGHVS, FQNEAQ. As DNA, the CDR3 is TGTGCCAGCAGCTTAGAACCCCTAGCGGGAGCCCATGAGCAGTTCTTC. Residues: CASSLEPLAGAHEQFF.

V and J are TRBV3-1 (or the pseudogene TRBV3-2) and TRBJ2-7, with 8 nucleotides matching TRBD1. CDR3 length equals 14 residues. Trimming at V came to 4 bases and at J to 6 bases, leaving 8 bases not matched to a gene. The V gene's germline CDR1 is LGHDT and CDR2 YNNKEL (reference sequence). The CDR3 loop is CASSPGQGSSEQYF. The DNA of the CDR3 is TGTGCCAGCAGCCCTGGACAGGGAAGCAGCGAGCAGTACTTC.

The chain carries TRBV28 and TRBJ1-3; possibly TRBD1 for D (6 bases). Germline V gene data show CDR1 as MDHEN and CDR2 as SYDVKM. V lost 5 bases and J lost 3, with 14 bases in between. The CDR3 has 15 amino acids. This CDR3 is CASSLPDSFGNTIYF. CDR3 in DNA: TGTGCCAGCAGTCTCCCGGACAGCTTTGGAAACACCATATATTTT.

This rearrangement joins TRBV19 to TRBJ2-7; no reliable D call. V lost 1 base and J 5 bases, leaving 9 bases between the germline ends. CDR3 size: 13 residues. CDR1 LNHDA and CDR2 SQIVND come from the germline V gene (reference sequence). For the CDR3, the DNA is TGTGCCAGTAGTATAGCTGGCTCTGACGAGCAGTACTTC. This codes for CASSIAGSDEQYF.

The chain links TRBV5-4 to TRBJ2-7, with 8 positions matching TRBD1. The J segment lost 3 bases and the V segment lost 4 bases, leaving 12 bases of the junction unmatched. Germline-derived CDR1 and CDR2 are SGHNT and YYREEE (reference sequence). The CDR3 runs 16 residues. The CDR3 protein is CASSDGQGWDNYEQYF. As DNA, the CDR3 is TGTGCCAGCAGCGACGGACAGGGCTGGGATAACTACGAGCAGTACTTC.

CDR3 region: CASSSRVETQYF. The CDR3 DNA is TGTGCCAGCAGCTCCAGGGTCGAGACCCAGTACTTC. V gene TRBV11-2 combines with J gene TRBJ2-5; tentatively, D is TRBD1 (5 bases). This CDR3 contains 12 residues. V was clipped by 4 bases and J by 5 bases, with 8 bases between them. The germline V gene has CDR1 SGHAT and CDR2 FQNNGV.

A single count supports this clone. The chain uses TRBV5-6 and TRBJ1-1; 12 positions agree with TRBD1. The germline V gene has CDR1 SGHDT and CDR2 YYEEEE. This CDR3 is 15 amino acids long. V gave up 4 bases and J gave up 5 bases; unmatched junction bases: 6. The CDR3 DNA sequence: TGTGCCAGCAGCGGGGACAGGGGGCAGCGGACTGAAGCTTTCTTT. Translated: CASSGDRGQRTEAFF.

The genes are TRBV7-2 and TRBJ2-7, with 7 bases that match TRBD2. Looked up from germline, CDR1 is SGHTA and CDR2 is FQGNSA. V shed 2 bases and J 3 bases; nucleotides not matched to a gene: 13. CDR3 length: 17 amino acids. The CDR3 here is CASSLSWARGTNYEQYF. Here the CDR3 DNA reads TGTGCCAGCAGCTTAAGCTGGGCCCGCGGGACTAACTACGAGCAGTACTTC.

This clone was seen a single time. This chain connects TRBV5-1 to TRBJ1-2; D possibly corresponds to TRBD1 (5 bases). Germline V gives CDR1 SGHRS, CDR2 YFSETQ. Trimming took off 0 bases at V and 2 bases at J, with 11 bases between the two ends. The CDR3 length is 15 residues. The CDR3: CASSLAIAGNYGYTF. The CDR3 region has the DNA TGCGCCAGCAGCTTGGCCATTGCAGGGAACTATGGCTACACCTTC.

J is TRBJ1-5 and V is TRBV28; D possibly corresponds to TRBD1 (6 bases). The CDR3 runs to 16 residues. Trimming removed 4 bases from V and 5 bases from J, with 18 bases in between. Germline CDR1 MDHEN, CDR2 SYDVKM. The CDR3 region has the DNA TGTGCCAGCAGTTCTACAGGGTCAGGGAGCTATCAGCCCCAGCATTTT. Its translation: CASSSTGSGSYQPQHF.

The chain has TRBV28 and TRBJ2-7, with D maybe TRBD2 (5 bases). This CDR3 comprises 12 residues. V lost 7 bases and J 5 bases, leaving 12 bases between the germline ends. The germline V gene encodes CDR1 MDHEN and CDR2 SYDVKM. The CDR3 DNA reads TGTGCCAGCAAGAATTGGAGGCACGAGCAGTACTTC. It is translated as CASKNWRHEQYF.

The genes are TRBV19 and TRBJ2-1; 11 nucleotides match TRBD2. Germline assignment: CDR1 LNHDA and CDR2 SQIVND (reference sequence). Losses at the gene ends were 8 bases for V and 9 bases for J; bases not matched to a gene: 12. The CDR3 has 15 amino acids. The CDR3 DNA follows: TGTGCCAGTGGGACCTTAGCGGGAGGGCCGAGTGAGCAGTTCTTC. This codes for CASGTLAGGPSEQFF.

This clone showed up just once. The chain combines TRBV12-2 with TRBJ2-7; the table's D call, TRBD2, was not checked against the DNA. TRBV12-2 is termed a pseudogene. This CDR3 spans 14 amino acids. The CDR3: CASRPSGRAYEQYF. CDR3 in DNA: TGTGCAAGTCGTCCAAGCGGGAGGGCCTACGAGCAGTACTTC.

J is TRBJ2-5 and V is TRBV27; 8 nucleotides align to TRBD2. With 5 bases clipped from V and 5 bases from J, the junction kept 7 bases outside the gene matches. This CDR3 is 14 amino acids long. The germline V gene has CDR1 MNHEY and CDR2 SMNVEV (reference sequence). DNA of the CDR3: TGTGCCAGCAGTCCCGCTAGCGGGTGGGAGACCCAGTACTTC. Protein product: CASSPASGWETQYF.

V gene TRBV9 combines with J gene TRBJ2-5; 7 bases line up with TRBD1. The germline CDR1 and CDR2 sequences are SGDLS and YYNGEE. J gave up 4 bases and V 4 bases, and 13 bases lay outside the gene matches. The CDR3 is made up of 16 amino acids. The CDR3 loop reads CASSPKQGIPRETQYF. CDR3 coding DNA: TGTGCCAGCAGCCCAAAACAGGGGATCCCTAGAGAGACCCAGTACTTC.

The V and J genes are TRBV19 and TRBJ2-7; 7 nucleotides line up with TRBD1. This CDR3 region has 15 residues. V was clipped by 6 bases and J by 6 bases; unmatched bases: 14. Germline CDR1 is LNHDA and CDR2 is SQIVND (reference sequence). CDR3 loop: CASSISDRTLREQYF. CDR3 nucleotides: TGTGCCAGTAGCATTTCGGACAGGACCCTTCGCGAGCAGTACTTC.

This chain joins TRBV27 and TRBJ2-7, with D perhaps TRBD1 (6 bases). The CDR3 totals 14 residues. CDR1 and CDR2 from the germline V gene are MNHEY and SMNVEV (reference sequence). V was pared by 2 bases and J by 3 bases, with 11 bases between. CDR3 sequence: CASSLTGKIYEQYF. The CDR3 region has the DNA TGTGCCAGCAGTTTAACAGGGAAGATCTACGAGCAGTACTTC.